The 12 T cell receptor beta chains below come from one sample, sequenced in a study of CD8 T cells in ankylosing spondylitis. TCRdb independently ran MiXCR on the 5' RACE reads; one entry per CDR3 protein. The repertoire holds approximately 200,000 distinct CDR3 sequences, about 13% seen once, with 16% in the top ten. The sequencing sample was made of blood, either unsorted or a sorted T cell fraction (not recorded which). These receptors all stem from a male donor with ankylosing spondylitis or in good health (not recorded which).

The gene calls are TRBV12-3 or TRBV12-4 and TRBJ1-6, with no clear D. This CDR3 has 14 amino acids. The ends were cut back, 3 bases at V and 9 bases at J, with 12 bases in the middle. The CDR3 region has the DNA TGTGCCAGCAGTTTGACCGACGGAATTTCACCCCTCCACTTT. It translates to CASSLTDGISPLHF.

CDR3: CASSFVQGSYEQYF. Here the CDR3 DNA reads TGTGCCAGTAGTTTCGTTCAGGGGTCCTACGAGCAGTACTTC. The chain employs TRBV19 and TRBJ2-7; maybe TRBD1 (6 bases). This CDR3 is 14 amino acids long. The germline V gene encodes CDR1 LNHDA and CDR2 SQIVND (reference sequence). V was clipped by 5 bases and J by 1 base, with 12 bases between them.

J is TRBJ1-2 and V is TRBV6-1; D call uncertain. V lost 3 bases and J 4 bases, leaving 12 bases between the germline ends. This CDR3 region has 14 residues. Germline-derived CDR1 and CDR2 are MNHNS and SASEGT. This chain's CDR3 is CASSERDGVYGYTF. The CDR3 nucleotides are TGTGCCAGCAGTGAGAGAGACGGAGTCTATGGCTACACCTTC.

The rearrangement links TRBV29-1 to TRBJ2-5, with 10 bases fitting TRBD1. The CDR3 is 16 residues long. After removal of 6 bases from V and 4 bases from J, the junction contained 14 bases not matched to a gene. The germline V gene has CDR1 SQVTM and CDR2 ANQGSEA. CDR3: CSVESFRDRGGETQYF. The CDR3 nucleotides are TGCAGCGTCGAGAGTTTCCGGGACAGGGGTGGAGAGACCCAGTACTTC.

This chain connects TRBV7-8 to TRBJ2-1, with 8 bases identical to TRBD2. This CDR3 region has 18 residues. Germline V lookup: CDR1 SGHVS, CDR2 FQNEAQ. V lost 0 bases, J lost 2 bases, and 9 bases stayed unmatched. The DNA for the CDR3 is TGTGCCAGCAGCTTAGCGGGTTCACTAGCGGTTACCTACAATGAGCAGTTCTTC. Its translation is CASSLAGSLAVTYNEQFF.

In this sample, this clonotype turned up many times. J is TRBJ2-2 and V is TRBV12-3 or TRBV12-4; tentatively, D is TRBD1 (6 bases). V lost 11 bases and J lost 6, with 25 bases in between. CDR3 length equals 16 residues. CDR3 bases: TGTGCCTCAACTGGGGGCCGGGGACGGATAGCCGGGGAGCTGTTTTTT. Translation: CASTGGRGRIAGELFF.

The chain uses TRBV4-1 and TRBJ2-7; D gene uncertain. The CDR3 consists of 13 residues. The V gene lost 0 bases and the J gene lost 4 bases, with 7 bases spanning the gap. The germline gives CDR1 MGHRA, CDR2 YSYEKL. The CDR3 sequence is CASSQDNRYEQYF. In nucleotides, the CDR3 is TGCGCCAGCAGCCAAGATAATAGGTACGAGCAGTACTTC.

There are a few counts of this clonotype. The chain is built from TRBV12-5 and TRBJ1-1; TRBD1 matches at 8 bases. This CDR3 contains 14 residues. Germline-derived CDR1 and CDR2 are LGHNT and FRNRAP. V lost 1 base and J lost 3; bases outside the gene matches: 1. Written as DNA, the CDR3 is TGTGCTAGTGGTTTGGGACAGGGGCACACTGAAGCTTTCTTT. This translates into CASGLGQGHTEAFF.

This clonotype was counted a few times. The chain carries TRBV13 and TRBJ2-1, with 7 bases aligning to TRBD2. This CDR3 is built from 11 residues. The J segment lost 7 bases and the V segment lost 6 bases, leaving 0 bases of the junction unmatched. The germline V gene encodes CDR1 PRHDT and CDR2 FYEKMQ (reference sequence). CDR3 bases: TGTGCCAGCAGGGGGGGGAATGAGCAGTTCTTC. Its translation: CASRGGNEQFF.

The V call is TRBV28, the J call TRBJ2-7; the D is unclear. The V gene's germline CDR1 is MDHEN and CDR2 SYDVKM. Trimming pared 5 bases from V and 2 bases from J, leaving 16 bases between. The CDR3 runs to 15 residues. CDR3 nucleotide sequence: TGTGCCAGCAGTCCGGGCCTACAACTTCCCTACGAGCAGTACTTC. Residues: CASSPGLQLPYEQYF.

This clonotype has ten or more counts. V usage is TRBV27 and J usage is TRBJ2-1, with 13 positions matching TRBD2. Trimming removed 3 bases from V and 3 bases from J; junction bases left unmatched: 2. CDR1 and CDR2 from the germline V gene are MNHEY and SMNVEV (reference sequence). CDR3 length: 16 amino acids. The chain's CDR3 is CASSLGLAGNYNEQFF. CDR3 DNA: TGTGCCAGCAGTTTGGGACTAGCGGGAAACTACAATGAGCAGTTCTTC.

Here the CDR3 DNA reads TGTGCCAGCTCCTTTGGCCCGACAGGGACCTACGAGCAGTACTTC. Translated, it gives CASSFGPTGTYEQYF. V gene TRBV12-3 or TRBV12-4 combines with J gene TRBJ2-7, with 7 nucleotides matching TRBD1. V was clipped by 8 bases and J by 2 bases; unmatched bases: 12. There are 15 residues in the CDR3.